What follows are 5 T cell receptor beta chains derived from one specimen sequenced in a study of early stage breast cancer tumors. Sequenced by immunoSEQ multiplex PCR; TCRdb stores in-frame clones only, minus some. The data show around 4,500 clones, roughly 68% seen once. The specimen was normal breast tissue next to the tumor. The receptors originated from a person between 55 and 69 years old with breast cancer.

This clone was recorded a few times. The chain links TRBV7-2 to TRBJ2-7, with 10 bases lining up with TRBD2. The CDR3 runs 14 residues. Germline CDR1 is SGHTA and CDR2 is FQGNSA. The junction had 2 bases not matched to a gene; V was cut back by 3 bases and J by 3 bases. The CDR3 sequence is CASSFTSGDYEQYF. CDR3 DNA sequence: TGTGCCAGCAGCTTCACTAGCGGGGACTACGAGCAGTACTTC.

This rearrangement joins TRBV7-8 to TRBJ1-2, with TRBD1 as a possible D gene (6 bases). Germline V lookup: CDR1 SGHVS, CDR2 FQNEAQ. The CDR3 runs 14 residues. V lost 0 bases and J lost 3, with 8 bases in between. CDR3 sequence reads: CASSLAGGDYGYTF. CDR3 coding DNA: TGTGCCAGCAGCTTAGCAGGGGGAGACTATGGCTACACCTTC.

V and J are TRBV2 and TRBJ1-2, with a possible D match to TRBD1 (6 bases). Germline-derived CDR1 and CDR2 are SNHLY and FYNNEI. The V and J ends lost 8 bases and 8 bases respectively, with 21 bases between them. This CDR3 has 14 residues. The CDR3 sequence: CASELQQGYEGYTF. DNA of the CDR3: TGTGCCAGCGAGCTCCAACAGGGTTATGAGGGCTACACCTTC.

Within the sample, this clone is medium-sized. The chain's CDR3 is CASSTRTGVGNTIYF. CDR3 nucleotide sequence: TGTGCCAGTAGTACACGGACAGGGGTAGGAAACACCATATATTTT. The chain carries TRBV19 and TRBJ1-3, with 9 nucleotides matching TRBD1. The CDR3 totals 15 residues. V was clipped by 4 bases and J by 4 bases; unmatched bases: 5. Germline CDR1 is LNHDA and CDR2 is SQIVND (reference sequence). Supplemented by reference TRBV19 and TRBJ1-3, the full variable domain reads DGGITQSPKYLFRKEGQNVTLSCEQNLNHDAMYWYRQDPGQGLRLIYYSQIVNDFQKGDIAEGYSVSREKKESFPLTVTSAQKNPTAFYLCASSTRTGVGNTIYFGEGSWLTVV.

Notes on this clone: A junction end diverges from the germline sequence, so it may reflect a read error. The chain has TRBV5-3 and TRBJ2-7, with 7 bases that match TRBD1. TRBV5-3 is an ORF, and what it does is uncertain. The CDR3 has 15 residues. For the CDR3, the DNA is TGTGCCAGCAGCTTTGAGGGACAGATCCTCTACGAGCAGTACTTC. As protein: CASSFEGQILYEQYF.